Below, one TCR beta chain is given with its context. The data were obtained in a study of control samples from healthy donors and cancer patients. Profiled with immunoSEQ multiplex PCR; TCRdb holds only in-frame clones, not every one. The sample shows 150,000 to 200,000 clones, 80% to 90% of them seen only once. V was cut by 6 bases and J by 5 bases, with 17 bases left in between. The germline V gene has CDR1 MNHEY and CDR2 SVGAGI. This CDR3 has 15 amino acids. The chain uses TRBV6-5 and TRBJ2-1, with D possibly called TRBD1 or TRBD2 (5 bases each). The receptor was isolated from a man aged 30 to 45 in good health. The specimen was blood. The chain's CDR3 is CASSPGTLGDNEQFF. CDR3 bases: TGTGCCAGCAGCCCCGGGACCTTGGGGGACAATGAGCAGTTCTTC.